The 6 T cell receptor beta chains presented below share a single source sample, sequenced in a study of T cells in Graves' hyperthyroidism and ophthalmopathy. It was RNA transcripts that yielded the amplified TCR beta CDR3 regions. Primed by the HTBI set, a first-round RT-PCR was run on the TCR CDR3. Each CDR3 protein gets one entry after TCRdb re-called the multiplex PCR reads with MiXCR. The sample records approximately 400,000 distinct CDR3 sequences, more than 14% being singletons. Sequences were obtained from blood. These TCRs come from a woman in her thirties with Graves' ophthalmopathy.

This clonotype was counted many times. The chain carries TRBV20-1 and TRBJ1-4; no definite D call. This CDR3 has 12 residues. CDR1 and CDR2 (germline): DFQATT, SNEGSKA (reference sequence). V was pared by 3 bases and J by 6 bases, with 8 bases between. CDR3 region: CSARGRDEKLFF. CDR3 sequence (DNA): TGCAGTGCTAGGGGAAGGGATGAAAAACTGTTTTTT.

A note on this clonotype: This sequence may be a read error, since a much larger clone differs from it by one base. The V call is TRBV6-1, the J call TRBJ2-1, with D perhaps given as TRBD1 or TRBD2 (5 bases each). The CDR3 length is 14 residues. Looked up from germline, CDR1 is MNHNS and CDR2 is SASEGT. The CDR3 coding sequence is TGTGCCAGCAGTACCCGGGACCACTACAATGGGCAGTTCTTC. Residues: CASSTRDHYNGQFF.

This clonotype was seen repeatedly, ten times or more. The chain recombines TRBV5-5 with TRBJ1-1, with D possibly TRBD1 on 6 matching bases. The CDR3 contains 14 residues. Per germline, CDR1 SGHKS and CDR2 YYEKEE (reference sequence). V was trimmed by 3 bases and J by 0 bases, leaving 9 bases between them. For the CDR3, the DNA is TGTGCCAGCAGCTCACACAGGGTGAACACTGAAGCTTTCTTT. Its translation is CASSSHRVNTEAFF.

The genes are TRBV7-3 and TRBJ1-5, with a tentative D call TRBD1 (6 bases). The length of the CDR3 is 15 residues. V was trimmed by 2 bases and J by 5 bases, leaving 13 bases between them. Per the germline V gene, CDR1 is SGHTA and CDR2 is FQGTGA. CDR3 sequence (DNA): TGTGCCAGCAGCTTAGGGATAGGGGGTGATCAGCCCCAGCATTTT. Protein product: CASSLGIGGDQPQHF.

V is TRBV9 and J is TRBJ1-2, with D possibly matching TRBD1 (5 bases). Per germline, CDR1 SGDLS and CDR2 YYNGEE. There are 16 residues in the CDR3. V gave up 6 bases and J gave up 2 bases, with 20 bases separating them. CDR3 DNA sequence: TGTGCCAGCACCGGCCAGGGAGGGATGTCAAACTATGGCTACACCTTC. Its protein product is CASTGQGGMSNYGYTF. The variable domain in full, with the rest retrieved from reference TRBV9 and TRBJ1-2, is DSGVTQTPKHLITATGQRVTLRCSPRSGDLSVYWYQQSLDQGLQFLIQYYNGEERAKGNILERFSAQQFPDLHSELNLSSLELGDSALYFCASTGQGGMSNYGYTFGSGTRLTVV.

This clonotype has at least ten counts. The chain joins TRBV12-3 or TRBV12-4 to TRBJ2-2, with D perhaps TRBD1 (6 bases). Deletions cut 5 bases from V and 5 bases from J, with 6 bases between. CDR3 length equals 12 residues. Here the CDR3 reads CASSTGTGELFF. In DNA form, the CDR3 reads TGTGCCAGCAGTACAGGGACCGGGGAGCTGTTTTTT.